A selection of T cell receptor beta chains follows, all from one sample in a study of lymphopenia after photon versus proton radiotherapy. Sequenced by immunoSEQ multiplex PCR; TCRdb stores in-frame clones only, minus some. This sample has 68,000 or so clones, with approximately 91% found just once. The starting material was peripheral blood, obtained from a patient treated with photon-based radiotherapy. The receptors stem from a woman in her seventies with pancreatic cancer. CDR3s include the opening cysteine and the closing phenylalanine or tryptophan. A D gene is named only where the DNA matches it firmly. Clone size, where shown, is once, few, many, or a class for clones that have expanded.

V gene	D gene	J gene	clone size	CDR3 protein	CDR3 DNA
TRBV28	-	TRBJ2-1	few	CASTPGGSNEQFF	TGTGCCAGCACCCCAGGGGGGTCGAATGAGCAGTTCTTC
TRBV21-1	-	TRBJ2-3	few	CASKPTNGDTQYF	TGTGCCAGCAAACCCACTAACGGAGATACGCAGTATTTT
TRBV7-2	TRBD2	TRBJ2-1	-	CASSLGTSGYNEQFF	TGTGCCAGCAGCTTAGGGACTAGCGGTTACAATGAGCAGTTCTTC
TRBV4-2	-	TRBJ2-7	once	CASSQDLDIYEQYF	TGTGCCAGCAGCCAAGATTTGGACATTTACGAGCAGTACTTC
TRBV19	TRBD1	TRBJ1-2	-	CASSVPGQGFAGYTF	TGTGCCAGTAGTGTTCCGGGACAGGGGTTCGCTGGCTACACCTTC
TRBV14	-	TRBJ2-3	once	CASSRDISTDTQYF	TGTGCCAGCAGCCGCGACATAAGCACAGATACGCAGTATTTT
TRBV6-5	-	TRBJ1-2	-	CASSYSVPGHGYTF	TGTGCCAGCAGTTACTCGGTACCGGGGCATGGCTACACCTTC
TRBV6-1	TRBD1	TRBJ2-7	-	CASSTRTGSYEQYF	TGTGCCAGCAGCACCCGGACAGGGTCGTACGAGCAGTACTTC
TRBV2	-	TRBJ1-5	-	CASMTQRGVEPQHF	TGTGCCAGCATGACACAGAGGGGGGTTGAGCCCCAGCATTTT
TRBV29-1	TRBD2	TRBJ2-2	-	CSVASGSWTGELFF	TGCAGCGTTGCTAGCGGGAGCTGGACCGGGGAGCTGTTTTTT
TRBV7-8	TRBD1	TRBJ1-2	-	CATLLNLDREGHGYTF	TGTGCCACTTTACTAAACCTCGACAGGGAGGGGCATGGCTACACCTTC
TRBV15	TRBD1	TRBJ1-6	-	CATSKRQGDSPLHF	TGTGCCACCAGCAAAAGACAGGGTGATTCACCCCTCCACTTT
TRBV19	TRBD1	TRBJ1-5	-	CASRPDRGSNQPQHF	TGTGCCAGTAGGCCCGACAGGGGAAGCAATCAGCCCCAGCATTTT
TRBV5-1	TRBD2	TRBJ2-3	-	CASSLKGTSGRANSGGTDTQYF	TGCGCCAGCAGCTTGAAGGGGACTAGCGGGAGGGCCAATTCGGGGGGCACAGATACGCAGTATTTT
TRBV28	TRBD1	TRBJ1-2	-	CASTAAGGLVNYGYTF	TGTGCCAGCACCGCGGCAGGGGGTTTGGTTAACTATGGCTACACCTTC
TRBV27	-	TRBJ2-7	-	CASSLNGRRYEQYF	TGTGCCAGCAGTTTAAACGGGAGAAGGTACGAGCAGTACTTC
TRBV4-2	-	TRBJ2-7	-	CASSQVADYEQYF	TGTGCCAGCAGCCAAGTGGCGGACTACGAGCAGTACTTC
TRBV7-6	-	TRBJ2-3	-	CASSLDITNTQYF	TGTGCCAGCAGCTTAGATATAACTAATACGCAGTATTTT
TRBV7-2	-	TRBJ2-7	-	CASSLNGPYEQYF	TGTGCCAGCAGCTTAAACGGGCCCTACGAGCAGTACTTC
TRBV18	-	TRBJ1-5	few	CASSPDLNQPQHF	TGTGCCAGCTCACCAGATTTGAATCAGCCCCAGCATTTT
TRBV7-2	TRBD1	TRBJ2-7	-	CASSLGQGREQYF	TGTGCCAGCAGCTTGGGACAGGGGCGAGAGCAGTACTTC
TRBV7-8	TRBD2	TRBJ2-3	-	CASSWGLAGRRGDTQYF	TGTGCCAGCAGCTGGGGACTAGCGGGACGAAGAGGAGATACGCAGTATTTT
TRBV5-4	TRBD1	TRBJ2-7	-	CASSLGQGAYEQYF	TGTGCCAGCAGCTTGGGCCAGGGGGCCTACGAGCAGTACTTC
TRBV18	-	TRBJ2-7	-	CASSPGTQREQYF	TGTGCCAGCTCACCCGGGACCCAACGCGAGCAGTACTTC
TRBV9	-	TRBJ2-2	-	CASSVDGAGELFF	TGTGCCAGCAGCGTGGACGGGGCCGGGGAGCTGTTTTTT
TRBV19	-	TRBJ1-2	-	CASSSPWGLENYGYTF	TGTGCCAGTAGTTCACCATGGGGCCTAGAAAACTATGGCTACACCTTC
TRBV30	-	TRBJ2-1	-	CAWELDQEQFF	TGTGCCTGGGAACTCGATCAGGAGCAGTTCTTC
TRBV7-9	-	TRBJ2-1	few	CASSSTVLGAFF	TGTGCCAGCAGCTCCACGGTCTTGGGGGCGTTCTTC
TRBV7-2	-	TRBJ2-1	-	CASSGYNEQFF	TGTGCCAGCAGCGGATACAATGAGCAGTTCTTC
TRBV5-1	-	TRBJ2-3	-	CASSNSGITDTQYF	TGCGCCAGCAGCAATTCCGGAATCACAGATACGCAGTATTTT
TRBV9	-	TRBJ2-3	-	CASSSDPNTDTQYF	TGTGCCAGCTCCTCCGACCCGAACACAGATACGCAGTATTTT
TRBV7-2	TRBD2	TRBJ2-7	-	CASSSNPGGPYEQYF	TGTGCCAGCAGCTCCAATCCGGGAGGGCCCTACGAGCAGTACTTC
TRBV5-1	-	TRBJ2-2	-	CASSLVYTGELFF	TGCGCCAGCAGCTTGGTTTACACCGGGGAGCTGTTTTTT
TRBV13	-	TRBJ2-7	-	CASSPYETLSYEQYF	TGTGCCAGCAGCCCTTATGAGACCCTCTCCTACGAGCAGTACTTC
TRBV28	-	TRBJ1-2	-	CASSPGGEGNYGYTF	TGTGCCAGCAGCCCGGGGGGGGAAGGAAACTATGGCTACACCTTC
TRBV6-6	-	TRBJ2-2	-	CASSYLGAENTGELFF	TGTGCCAGCAGTTACTTGGGGGCCGAGAACACCGGGGAGCTGTTTTTT
TRBV7-2	-	TRBJ2-7	-	CASSLAGQPSYEQYF	TGTGCCAGCAGCTTAGCGGGGCAGCCTTCCTACGAGCAGTACTTC
TRBV28	-	TRBJ1-1	-	CASSPPGRWGPEAFF	TGTGCCAGCAGTCCCCCGGGACGGTGGGGCCCTGAAGCTTTCTTT
TRBV4-1	-	TRBJ2-1	-	CASSQDLGTARYNEQFF	TGCGCCAGCAGCCAAGATCTCGGTACCGCCCGATACAATGAGCAGTTCTTC
TRBV30	-	TRBJ1-1	-	CAWSRGERGTEAFF	TGTGCCTGGAGCAGAGGGGAAAGAGGCACTGAAGCTTTCTTT
TRBV7-2	TRBD1	TRBJ2-2	-	CASRLGQDTGELFF	TGTGCCAGCAGGCTGGGACAGGACACCGGGGAGCTGTTTTTT
TRBV5-4	-	TRBJ2-7	-	CASSLKRVPNEQYF	TGTGCCAGCAGCTTGAAGCGGGTGCCCAACGAGCAGTACTTC
TRBV5-1	-	TRBJ2-2	-	CASRRTLLRGGGNGELFF	TGCGCCAGCAGGAGGACCCTCCTGAGGGGAGGGGGGAACGGGGAGCTGTTTTTT
TRBV2	TRBD2	TRBJ2-1	-	CASSEGLAGEENEQFF	TGTGCCAGCAGTGAGGGGCTAGCGGGAGAAGAGAATGAGCAGTTCTTC
TRBV7-2	TRBD2	TRBJ2-7	once	CASSLGVAGGNEQYF	TGTGCCAGCAGCTTAGGAGTAGCGGGAGGCAACGAGCAGTACTTC
TRBV11-3	TRBD1	TRBJ2-7	-	CASSSRQGTYEQYF	TGTGCCAGCAGCTCCCGACAGGGGACCTACGAGCAGTACTTC
TRBV5-5	TRBD1	TRBJ1-3	once	CASSLWTGGNTIYF	TGTGCCAGCAGCTTGTGGACAGGCGGAAACACCATATATTTT
TRBV7-2	-	TRBJ2-1	-	CASSLGLAVNEQFF	TGTGCCAGCAGCTTAGGGTTAGCAGTCAATGAGCAGTTCTTC
TRBV9	TRBD2	TRBJ2-5	-	CASSVGTSGRQETQYF	TGTGCCAGCAGCGTAGGGACTAGCGGGAGACAAGAGACCCAGTACTTC
TRBV5-5	-	TRBJ2-3	-	CASSLTRDTQYF	TGTGCCAGCAGCTTGACTAGAGATACGCAGTATTTT
TRBV19	-	TRBJ1-2	-	CASSIERNLNYGYTF	TGTGCCAGTAGTATCGAGCGGAATCTAAACTATGGCTACACCTTC
TRBV9	-	TRBJ2-3	-	CASSVEVGSPRGTDTQYF	TGTGCCAGCAGCGTAGAAGTGGGCAGCCCCCGTGGTACAGATACGCAGTATTTT
TRBV18	TRBD2	TRBJ2-5	-	CASSPPVAAGETQYF	TGTGCCAGCTCACCACCGGTGGCAGCGGGGGAGACCCAGTACTTC